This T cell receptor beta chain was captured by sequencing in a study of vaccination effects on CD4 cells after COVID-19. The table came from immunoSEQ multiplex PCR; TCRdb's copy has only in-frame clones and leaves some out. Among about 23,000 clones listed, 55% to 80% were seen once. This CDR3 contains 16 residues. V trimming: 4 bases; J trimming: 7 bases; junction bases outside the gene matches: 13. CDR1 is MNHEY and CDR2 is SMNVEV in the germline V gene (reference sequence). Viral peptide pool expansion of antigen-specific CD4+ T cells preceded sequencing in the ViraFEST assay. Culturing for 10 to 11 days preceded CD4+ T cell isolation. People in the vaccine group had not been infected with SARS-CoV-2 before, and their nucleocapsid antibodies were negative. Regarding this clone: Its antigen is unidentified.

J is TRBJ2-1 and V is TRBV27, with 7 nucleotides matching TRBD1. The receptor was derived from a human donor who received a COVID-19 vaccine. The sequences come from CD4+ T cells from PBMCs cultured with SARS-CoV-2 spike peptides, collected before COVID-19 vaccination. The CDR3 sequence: CASSSWTGSRVNEQFF. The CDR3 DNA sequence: TGTGCCAGCAGTTCATGGACAGGTAGCCGGGTTAATGAGCAGTTCTTC.